This T cell receptor beta chain comes out of a study of T cells in Graves' hyperthyroidism and ophthalmopathy (dated by TCRdb to the late 2010s). About the full investigation: Peripheral blood samples were taken at initial diagnosis, before any treatment was given. TCR V-J signatures able to tell the groups apart were searched for in a discovery cohort of 100 patients, of whom more than 40 had Graves' ophthalmopathy and 55 to 65 had stable Graves' hyperthyroidism. Prospective prediction of ophthalmopathy was tested in an independent validation cohort of 18 to 20 hyperthyroidism patients and 15 to 17 patients who later progressed to ophthalmopathy. The 95 to 100 discovery patients were randomly divided into training and test sets at a 7:3 ratio. Thyroid tissue and blood T-cell repertoires from six or seven Graves' hyperthyroidism patients were also compared in the study. Once sampling was done, hyperthyroidism patients were given methimazole at a starting dose of 30 mg daily, whereas ophthalmopathy patients were given high-dose intravenous methylprednisolone. The paper describes TCR Vbeta CDR3 sequencing of 120 to 150 peripheral blood samples, made up of some 40 ophthalmopathy patients, roughly 72 hyperthyroidism patients and 17 progressor patients. What the study reported, not specific to this receptor: A model built on a 13 V-J signature distinguished ophthalmopathy from stable hyperthyroidism, reaching roughly 88% sensitivity and under 84% specificity in cross-validation and 80%/75% in testing. Most expanded thyroid clonotypes (frequency above 0.001) were also found in blood, which suggests that blood repertoires may mirror thyroid immune responses. During validation, the model predicted progression to ophthalmopathy a median of approximately 7 months ahead of onset, with more than 60% sensitivity and around 73% specificity. No statistical method was used to fix the sample size in advance, and group allocation was not hidden from the investigators.

TCR beta CDR3 regions were amplified from RNA transcripts. A first-round RT-PCR of the TCR CDR3 used the HTBI primer set with the Qiagen OneStep RT-PCR kit. Libraries were constructed in a second round of multiplex PCR, after which size selection and purification were performed. The libraries were sequenced on an Illumina HiSeq2000 using paired-end 100 bp reads. Per the source publication's procedure: SOAPnuke was used to process the raw data, with reads discarded if the reads contained adapters or uncalled bases, had a mean Phred below 15, or lacked an exact constant-primer or identifier match. High-quality paired reads were merged with COPE v1.2.5, and unique nucleotide sequences were defined as clonotypes. MiTCR v1.1 was used to align clonotypes to the IMGT TRBV, TRBD and TRBJ reference segments. The analysis included only V-J combinations with a frequency above 0.0001, which together covered 99.2% of the repertoires. A TCS score was defined as the ratio between F50 (clonal expansion) and ExV (chaos), using BLOSUM62-based TCRdist between CDR3 peptides within each V-J. Welch's t-statistics and random forest reduced just over 500 V-J features to some 14, which were used in a naive Bayes classifier (R e1071). The raw public data were reprocessed by TCRdb itself: fastp quality trimming at Q25, MiXCR clonotype calling, in-frame beta chains only. Rows with one shared CDR3 protein collapse into an entry with the most common genes and DNA. In this record, the V and J calls reflect TCRdb's handling and not the investigators' own analysis. Across this sample there are fewer than 650,000 distinct CDR3 sequences, with over 12% seen only once. Roughly 7% of the sample goes to the ten largest clones.

The CDR3 has 17 amino acids, counting the end cysteine and phenylalanine. The only DNA kept is the CDR3, 51 bases in frame from the first base. From the germline V gene, CDR1 is SGHNT and CDR2 is YENEEA. Trimming leaves V shorter by 0 bases and J shorter by 5 bases, with the junction holding 5 bases beyond the gene matches. In this sample, this clonotype turned up many times. No antigen is known for it. Per-base quality was not reported, and no clone a single base away is much larger than it. Ophthalmopathy patients had moderately to severely active disease, with a Clinical Activity Score of 3 or more, a NOSPECS grade of 4 or more, and a disease duration of less than 3 months. The study excluded patients with uncontrolled infections, other autoimmune diseases, pregnancy or lactation. Clinical symptoms, serum thyroxine and TRAb, thyroid ultrasound, and orbital computed tomography formed the basis for the diagnoses. Ficoll-Paque density gradient centrifugation was used to isolate PBMCs from about 9 ml of fresh peripheral blood. Total RNA was extracted with Trizol reagent, and quality was checked on an Agilent 2100 Bioanalyzer.

This sequence was found in a woman aged 18-35 years with Graves' ophthalmopathy. The sequence is built from TRBV11-3 and TRBJ2-2, with 11 bases in between that match TRBD2. Sequenced sample: blood. The CDR3 protein is CASSLDYLAGGTGELFF. The DNA is as follows: TGTGCCAGCAGCTTAGATTATCTAGCGGGAGGAACCGGGGAGCTGTTTTTT.